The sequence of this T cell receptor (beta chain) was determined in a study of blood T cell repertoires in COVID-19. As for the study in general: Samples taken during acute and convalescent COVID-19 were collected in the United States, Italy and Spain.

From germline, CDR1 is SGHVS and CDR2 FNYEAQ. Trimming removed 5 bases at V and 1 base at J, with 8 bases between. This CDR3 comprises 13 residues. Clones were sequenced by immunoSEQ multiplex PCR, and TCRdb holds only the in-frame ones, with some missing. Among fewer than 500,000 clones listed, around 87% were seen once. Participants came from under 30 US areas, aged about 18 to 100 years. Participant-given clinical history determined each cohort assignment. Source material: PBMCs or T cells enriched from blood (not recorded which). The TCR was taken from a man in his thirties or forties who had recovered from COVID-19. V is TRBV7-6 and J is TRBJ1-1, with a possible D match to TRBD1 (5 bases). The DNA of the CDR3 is TGTGCCAGCAGCCTAGGACAGAACACTGAAGCTTTCTTT. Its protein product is CASSLGQNTEAFF.